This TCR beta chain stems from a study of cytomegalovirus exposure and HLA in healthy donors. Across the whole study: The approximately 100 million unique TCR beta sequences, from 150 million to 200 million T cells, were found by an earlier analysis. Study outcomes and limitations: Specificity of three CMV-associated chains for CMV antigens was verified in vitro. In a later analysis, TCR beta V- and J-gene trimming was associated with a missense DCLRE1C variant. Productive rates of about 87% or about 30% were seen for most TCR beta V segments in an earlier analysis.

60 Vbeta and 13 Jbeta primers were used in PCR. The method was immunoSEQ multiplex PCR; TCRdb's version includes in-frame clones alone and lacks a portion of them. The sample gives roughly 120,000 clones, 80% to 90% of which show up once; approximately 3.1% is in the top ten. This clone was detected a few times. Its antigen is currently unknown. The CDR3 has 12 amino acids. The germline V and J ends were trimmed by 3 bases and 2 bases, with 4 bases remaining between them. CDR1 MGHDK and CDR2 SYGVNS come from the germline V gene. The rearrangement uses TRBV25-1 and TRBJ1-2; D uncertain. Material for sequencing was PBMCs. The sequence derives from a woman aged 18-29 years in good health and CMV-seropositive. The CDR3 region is CASSDRNYGYTF. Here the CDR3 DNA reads TGTGCCAGCAGTGACAGGAACTATGGCTACACCTTC.